A single T cell receptor (beta chain) is shown here with its context. This record belongs to a study of cytomegalovirus exposure and HLA in healthy donors. The study ran its PCR with 60 Vbeta and 13 Jbeta primers. Some clones are missing from TCRdb's copy, which holds only in-frame ones; the method was immunoSEQ multiplex PCR. This sample's clone table lists approximately 120,000 clones. Unmatched junction bases numbered 5, after V lost 3 bases and J lost 7 bases. Germline-derived CDR1 and CDR2 are SGDLS and YYNGEE. The CDR3 sequence is 15 residues long. Sequencing was performed on PBMCs. This TCR was recovered from a young man in good health and CMV-seronegative. V usage is TRBV9 and J usage is TRBJ2-2, with TRBD1 matching 11 bases. The CDR3 DNA follows: TGTGCCAGCAGCGGGGGACAGGGGGTTGGCGGGGAGCTGTTTTTT. This gives the protein CASSGGQGVGGELFF.